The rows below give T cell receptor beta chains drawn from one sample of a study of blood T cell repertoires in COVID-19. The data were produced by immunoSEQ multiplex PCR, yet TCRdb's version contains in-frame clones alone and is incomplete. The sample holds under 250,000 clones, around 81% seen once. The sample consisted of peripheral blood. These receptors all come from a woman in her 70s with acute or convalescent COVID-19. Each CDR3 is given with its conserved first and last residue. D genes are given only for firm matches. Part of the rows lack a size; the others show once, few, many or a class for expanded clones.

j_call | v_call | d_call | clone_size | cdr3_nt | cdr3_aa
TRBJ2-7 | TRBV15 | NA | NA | TGTGCCACCAGCAGAGGACGGCGGGAAGACGAGCAGTACTTC | CATSRGRREDEQYF
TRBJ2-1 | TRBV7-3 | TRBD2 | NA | TGTGCCAGCAGCCAGGGACTAGCGGGCATAAATGAGCAGTTCTTC | CASSQGLAGINEQFF
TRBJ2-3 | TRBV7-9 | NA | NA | TGTGCCAGCAGCCCATCCCCCACAGATACGCAGTATTTT | CASSPSPTDTQYF
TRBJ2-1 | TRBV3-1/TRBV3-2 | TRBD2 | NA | TGTGCCAGCAGCCAAGTGACTAGCGGGAGATACAATGAGCAGTTCTTC | CASSQVTSGRYNEQFF
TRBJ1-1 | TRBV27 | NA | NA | TGTGCCAGCAGTTTATGGTCAGGGAAGACCACTGAAGCTTTCTTT | CASSLWSGKTTEAFF
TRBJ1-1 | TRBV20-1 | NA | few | TGCACCCCCCTGCGAGTCACTGAAGCTTTCTTT | CTPLRVTEAFF
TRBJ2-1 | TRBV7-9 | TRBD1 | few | TGTGCCAGCAGCTTAAGGGGACAGGGGGCTATCGTATCCTACAATGAGCAGTTCTTC | CASSLRGQGAIVSYNEQFF
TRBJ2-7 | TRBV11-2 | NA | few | TGTGCCAGCAGCTTAGACAGGTTCTCCTACGAGCAGTACTTC | CASSLDRFSYEQYF
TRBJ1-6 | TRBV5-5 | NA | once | TGTGCCAGCAGCTTGGTACCCAATACCGACGGGTACTTT | CASSLVPNTDGYF
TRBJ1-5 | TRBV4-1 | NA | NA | TGCGCCAGCAGCCAAGAGAAGGGGAATCAGCCCCAGCATTTT | CASSQEKGNQPQHF
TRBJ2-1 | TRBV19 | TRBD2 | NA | TGTGCCAGTAGTATCGTAGCGGGAGGCACTGAGCAGTTCTTC | CASSIVAGGTEQFF
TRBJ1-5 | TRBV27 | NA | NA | TGTGCCAGCAGTCTACGAGGAACCTATCAGCCCCAGCATTTT | CASSLRGTYQPQHF
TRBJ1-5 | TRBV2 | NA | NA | TGTGCCAGCAGTCCAGGTGATCAGCCCCAGCATTTT | CASSPGDQPQHF
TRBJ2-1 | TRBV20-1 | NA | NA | TGCAGTGCCTTACGTGGGCATGAGCAGTTCTTC | CSALRGHEQFF
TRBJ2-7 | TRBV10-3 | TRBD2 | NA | TGTGCCATCGGCGGAGGACTAGCGGCCAACGAGCAGTACTTC | CAIGGGLAANEQYF
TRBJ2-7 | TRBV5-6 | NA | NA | TGTGCCAGCAGCTTGGACAGGGAATCCTACGAGCAGTACTTC | CASSLDRESYEQYF
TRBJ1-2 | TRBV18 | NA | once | TGTGCCAGCTCATTCCGGGGAGGAGATGGCTACACCTTC | CASSFRGGDGYTF
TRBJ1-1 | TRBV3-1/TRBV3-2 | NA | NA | TGTGCCAGCAGCGCCAACAGGGCCGAAGCTTTCTTT | CASSANRAEAFF
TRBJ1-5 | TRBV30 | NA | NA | TGTGCCTGGAGTGGGGCTATCAATCAGCCCCAGCATTTT | CAWSGAINQPQHF
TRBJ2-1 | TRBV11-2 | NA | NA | TGTGCCAGCAGCTTAGGGGGGGTGTCCTACAATGAGCAGTTCTTC | CASSLGGVSYNEQFF
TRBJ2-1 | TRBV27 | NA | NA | TGTGCCAGCTCTTTTCGGAGGCCCCCCTACAATGAGCAGTTCTTC | CASSFRRPPYNEQFF
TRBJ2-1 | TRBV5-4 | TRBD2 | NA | TGTGCCAGCAGCTTGGAACGGACTAGCGGGAACAATGAGCAGTTCTTC | CASSLERTSGNNEQFF
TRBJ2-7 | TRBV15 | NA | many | TGTGCCACCAGCAGAGAAAAGGGGCCCTACGAGCAGTACTTC | CATSREKGPYEQYF
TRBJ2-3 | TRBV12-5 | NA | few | TGTGCTAGTGGTCAGGACAGCACCGTAGATACGCAGTATTTT | CASGQDSTVDTQYF
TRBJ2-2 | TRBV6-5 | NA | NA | TGTGCCAGCCGAGGCGGGCGCAACACCGGGGAGCTGTTTTTT | CASRGGRNTGELFF
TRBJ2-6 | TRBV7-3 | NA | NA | TGTGCCAGCAGCTTAACGGCCTCTGGGGCCAACGTCCTGACTTTC | CASSLTASGANVLTF
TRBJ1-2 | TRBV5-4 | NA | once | TGTGCCAGCAGCTCACTTCGGACAGCGGGAATATATGGCTACACCTTC | CASSSLRTAGIYGYTF
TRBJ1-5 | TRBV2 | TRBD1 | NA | TGTGCCAGCAGGAGGGAGACAGGGTACCAGCCCCAGCATTTT | CASRRETGYQPQHF
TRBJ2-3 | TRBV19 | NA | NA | TGTGCCAGTAGTATAAACGGGATGCGCACAGATACGCAGTATTTT | CASSINGMRTDTQYF
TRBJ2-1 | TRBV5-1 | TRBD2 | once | TGCGCCAGCAGCTTGGATGGACTAGCGGGTTACAATGAGCAGTTCTTC | CASSLDGLAGYNEQFF
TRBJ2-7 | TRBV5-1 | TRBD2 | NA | TGCGCCAGCGGGGGGACTAGCGCCTCCTACGAGCAGTACTTC | CASGGTSASYEQYF
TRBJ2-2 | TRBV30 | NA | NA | TGTGCCTTGGACCCCGGACAGTACACCGGGGAGCTGTTTTTT | CALDPGQYTGELFF
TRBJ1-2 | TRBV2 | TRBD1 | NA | TGTGCCAGCAGACAGGGGAACTATGGCTACACCTTC | CASRQGNYGYTF
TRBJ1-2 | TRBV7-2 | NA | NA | TGTGCCAGCAGCAACACAAGAACAGGTTTTTCAACTGCTGTCTATGGCTACACCTTC | CASSNTRTGFSTAVYGYTF
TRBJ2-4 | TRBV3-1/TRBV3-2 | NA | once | TGTGCCAGCAGCCAACCGGCGGGGAAAAACATTCAGTACTTC | CASSQPAGKNIQYF
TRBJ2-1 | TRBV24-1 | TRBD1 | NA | TGTGCCACCAGTGATTTGCCGTCCAGGGGGTATGAGCAGTTCTTC | CATSDLPSRGYEQFF
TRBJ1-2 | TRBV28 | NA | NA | TGTGCCAGCATCGCGGCGGGCAGGCCTGGCTACACCTTC | CASIAAGRPGYTF